The following is a TCR beta chain sequence with its context. Its specificity is unknown. Generated by immunoSEQ multiplex PCR, the TCRdb table keeps only in-frame clones and is missing some. Among 55,000 to 70,000 clones listed, around 83% were seen once. The source of the sample is a study of OX40 agonist ivuxolimab in advanced cancers. Across the study: Ivuxolimab, an agonistic anti-OX40 (CD134) antibody, was given to patients. Of mixed ages from about 23 to 90 and averaging roughly 64 years, the group was more than 65% male.

The germline V gene encodes CDR1 SGHRS and CDR2 YFSETQ. This CDR3 contains 15 residues. The V and J ends lost 0 bases and 2 bases, in that order; junction bases with no gene match: 5. Overall study findings and caveats: Clonal expansion was seen in CD4+ and CD8+ blood T cells by week 6 at 0.1 to 3.0 mg/kg.

V gene TRBV5-1 combines with J gene TRBJ2-7; 7 nucleotides line up with TRBD1. The source is an adult with an advanced solid tumor such as melanoma, head and neck, liver or kidney cancer. Sample: CD4+ or CD8+ T cells sorted from blood, taken in a trial of the OX40 agonist ivuxolimab. The CDR3 DNA sequence: TGCGCCAGCAGCTTGGTCAACAGGGGAACCTACGAGCAGTACTTC. As protein: CASSLVNRGTYEQYF.